This T cell receptor (beta chain) derives from a study of blood T cell repertoires in COVID-19. Study context: PBMCs, B-cell-depleted T cells, or T cells were the source of the cDNA or gDNA that made up the material.

Those enrolled in Seattle joined during active infection and were followed longitudinally afterward. Authors' methods: Amplification of reference gene primers was used by the study to estimate nucleated cell counts. Profiled with immunoSEQ multiplex PCR; TCRdb holds only in-frame clones, not every one. V, J and clone size were drawn from that table, and D and trimming were deduced from the DNA. This table holds 250,000 to 350,000 clones, roughly 83% found once. The sequenced sample was peripheral blood. This sequence originates from a human donor with COVID-19, enrolled during active disease. The donor label of this sample is uncertain.

The CDR3 bases are TGTGCCAGCAGGGACCCTCCAGGGGAGACCCAGTACTTC. Translation gives CASRDPPGETQYF. The V call is TRBV3-1 (or the pseudogene TRBV3-2), the J call TRBJ2-5; a possible D gene is TRBD1 (5 bases). The CDR3 is 13 residues long. Per the germline V gene, CDR1 is LGHDT and CDR2 is YNNKEL (reference sequence). Trimming removed 6 bases at V and 5 bases at J, with 13 bases between.